This T cell receptor beta chain was captured by sequencing in a study of a mutant IDH1 vaccine in newly diagnosed glioma. Across the whole study: A roughly 60% male, approximately 38% female split and a mean age of approximately 38 years characterized treated patients.

This CDR3 spans 16 amino acids. Between the trimmed V and J ends, which lost 5 bases and 5 bases, there was a span of 22 bases. Germline assignment: CDR1 LNHNV and CDR2 YYDKDF (reference sequence). Data came from immunoSEQ multiplex PCR; TCRdb stores just in-frame clones and leaves some out. This sample carries 50,000 to 65,000 clones, about 82% of them seen once, and the ten largest clones take nearly 20%. In the case of this clone: Its target is not known.

Whole-study results and caveats: Pseudoprogression apparently tracked independently of changes in top peripheral T cell clonotypes.

This sample's time point: baseline, week 1 (first vaccination visit). The treatment: pre-vaccination baseline after standard-of-care therapy. There were new WHO grade 3 or 4 astrocytomas in the donors, and these were IDH1-mutant and ATRX-lost. This TCR was recovered from a man between 18 and 29 years old with glioma. The chain recombines TRBV15 with TRBJ2-7; D is uncertain. The sequencing here drew on PBMCs, taken from a glioma patient treated with radiotherapy, temozolomide or both. CDR3: CATSSRYGNPSHEQYF. The CDR3 nucleotides read TGTGCCACCAGCTCCCGGTATGGGAACCCTTCCCACGAGCAGTACTTC.